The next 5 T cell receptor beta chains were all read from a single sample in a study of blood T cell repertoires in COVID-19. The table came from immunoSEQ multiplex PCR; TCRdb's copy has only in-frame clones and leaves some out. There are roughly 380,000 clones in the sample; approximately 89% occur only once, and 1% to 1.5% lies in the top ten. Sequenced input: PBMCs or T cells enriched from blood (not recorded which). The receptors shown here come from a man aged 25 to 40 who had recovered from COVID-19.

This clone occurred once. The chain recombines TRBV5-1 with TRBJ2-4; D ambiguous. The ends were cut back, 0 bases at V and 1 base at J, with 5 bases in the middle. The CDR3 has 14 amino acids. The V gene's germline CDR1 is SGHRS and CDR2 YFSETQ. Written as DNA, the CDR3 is TGCGCCAGCAGCTTGGGGCAGGCCAAAAACATTCAGTACTTC. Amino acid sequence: CASSLGQAKNIQYF.

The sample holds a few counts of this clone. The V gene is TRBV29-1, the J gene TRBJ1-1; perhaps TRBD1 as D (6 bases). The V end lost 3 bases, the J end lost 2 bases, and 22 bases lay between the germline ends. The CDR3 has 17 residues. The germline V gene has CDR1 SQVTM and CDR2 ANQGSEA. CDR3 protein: CSVEYQDSSKSNTEAFF. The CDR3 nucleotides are TGCAGCGTTGAGTACCAGGACAGCTCTAAGTCTAACACTGAAGCTTTCTTT.

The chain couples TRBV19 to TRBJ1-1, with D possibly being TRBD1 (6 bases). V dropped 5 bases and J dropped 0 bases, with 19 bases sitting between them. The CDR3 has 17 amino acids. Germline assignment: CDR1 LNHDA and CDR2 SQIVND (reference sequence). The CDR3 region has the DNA TGTGCCAGTAGTCCTAACCCGGACAGAGTCATGAACACTGAAGCTTTCTTT. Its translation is CASSPNPDRVMNTEAFF.

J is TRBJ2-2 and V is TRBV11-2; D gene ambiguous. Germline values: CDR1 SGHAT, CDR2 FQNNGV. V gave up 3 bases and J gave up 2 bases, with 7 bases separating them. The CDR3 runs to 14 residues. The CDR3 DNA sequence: TGTGCCAGCAGCTTGGGCATAAACACCGGGGAGCTGTTTTTT. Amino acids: CASSLGINTGELFF. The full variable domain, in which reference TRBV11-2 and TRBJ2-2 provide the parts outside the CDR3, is EAGVAQSPRYKIIEKRQSVAFWCNPISGHATLYWYQQILGQGPKLLIQFQNNGVVDDSQLPKDRFSAERLKGVDSTLKIQPAKLEDSAVYLCASSLGINTGELFFGEGSRLTVL.

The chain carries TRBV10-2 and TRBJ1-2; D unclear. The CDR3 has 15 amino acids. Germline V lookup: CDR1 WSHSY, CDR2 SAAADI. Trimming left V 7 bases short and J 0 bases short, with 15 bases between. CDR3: CASTHGGSPNYGYTF. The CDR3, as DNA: TGCGCCAGCACCCATGGAGGAAGTCCTAACTATGGCTACACCTTC.